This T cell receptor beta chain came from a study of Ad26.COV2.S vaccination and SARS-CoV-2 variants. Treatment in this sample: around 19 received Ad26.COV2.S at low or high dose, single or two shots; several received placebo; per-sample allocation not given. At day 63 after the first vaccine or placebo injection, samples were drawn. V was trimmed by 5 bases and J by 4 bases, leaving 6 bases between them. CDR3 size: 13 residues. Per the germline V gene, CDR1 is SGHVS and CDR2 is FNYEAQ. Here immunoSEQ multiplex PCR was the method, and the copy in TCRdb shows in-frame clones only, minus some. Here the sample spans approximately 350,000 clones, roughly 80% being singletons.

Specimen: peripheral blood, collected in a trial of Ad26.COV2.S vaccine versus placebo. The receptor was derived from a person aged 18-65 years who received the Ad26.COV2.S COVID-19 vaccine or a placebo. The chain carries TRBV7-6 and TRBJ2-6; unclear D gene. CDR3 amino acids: CASSPWGANVLTF. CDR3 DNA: TGTGCCAGCAGCCCCTGGGGGGCCAACGTCCTGACTTTC.